The sequence of this TCR beta chain was determined in a study of CD8 T cells in ankylosing spondylitis. Study-level findings and limits: Earlier work had already found some motif variants in reactive arthritis synovial fluid and blood. A motif in TCR beta, a set of several highly homologous variants, appeared characteristic of ankylosing spondylitis blood. Relatively rare in peripheral blood, disease-linked clones were also CD8+. Clones tied to disease were said to be significantly enriched in matched ankylosing spondylitis synovial fluid.

Ten or more counts support this clonotype. The antigen is unknown. Each CDR3 protein is one row after TCRdb ran MiXCR on the 5' RACE reads. The table includes fewer than 550,000 distinct CDR3 sequences, roughly 5.2% detected once. The receptor was isolated from a male donor with ankylosing spondylitis. The specimen sequenced was blood, either unsorted or a sorted T cell fraction (not recorded which).

The CDR3 is CASSPSTGYIGELFF. The CDR3 coding sequence is TGTGCCAGCAGCCCATCGACAGGGTATATCGGGGAGCTGTTTTTT. The rearrangement joins TRBV11-2 to TRBJ2-2; 7 bases map to TRBD1. Losses at the gene ends were 5 bases for V and 7 bases for J; bases not matched to a gene: 10. From germline, CDR1 is SGHAT and CDR2 FQNNGV. The CDR3 sequence is 15 residues long.